The clone carrying this T cell receptor (beta chain) has more than one count but fewer than ten. Other DNA sequences in this sample translate to the same CDR3. This record comes from a study of blood T cell repertoires in COVID-19. V lost 3 bases and J lost 4, with 4 bases in between. There are 12 residues in the CDR3. Here immunoSEQ multiplex PCR was the method, and the copy in TCRdb shows in-frame clones only, minus some. The sample includes roughly 300,000 clones, 81% of them seen just once. Sequencing input: peripheral blood. The chain has TRBV12-3 or TRBV12-4 and TRBJ1-3; the D is unclear. The clonotype comes from a woman in her sixties with active or convalescent COVID-19. CDR3 residues: CASSLSGNTIYF. The CDR3 DNA is TGTGCCAGCAGTTTGAGCGGAAACACCATATATTTT.